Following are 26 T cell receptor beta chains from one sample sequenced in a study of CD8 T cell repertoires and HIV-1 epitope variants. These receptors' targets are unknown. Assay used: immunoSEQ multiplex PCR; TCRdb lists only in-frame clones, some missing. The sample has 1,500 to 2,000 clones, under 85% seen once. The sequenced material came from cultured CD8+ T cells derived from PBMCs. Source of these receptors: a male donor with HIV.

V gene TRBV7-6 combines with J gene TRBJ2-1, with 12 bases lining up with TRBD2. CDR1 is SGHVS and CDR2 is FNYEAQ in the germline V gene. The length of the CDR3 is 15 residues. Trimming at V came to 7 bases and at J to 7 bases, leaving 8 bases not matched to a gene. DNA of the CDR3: TGTGCCAGCACCGAGACTAGCGGGAGTCGGAATGAGCAGTTCTTC. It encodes CASTETSGSRNEQFF. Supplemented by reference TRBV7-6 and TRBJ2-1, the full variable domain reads GAGVSQSPRYKVTKRGQDVALRCDPISGHVSLYWYRQALGQGPEFLTYFNYEAQQDKSGLPNDRFSAERPEGSISTLTIQRTEQRDSAMYRCASTETSGSRNEQFFGPGTRLTVL.

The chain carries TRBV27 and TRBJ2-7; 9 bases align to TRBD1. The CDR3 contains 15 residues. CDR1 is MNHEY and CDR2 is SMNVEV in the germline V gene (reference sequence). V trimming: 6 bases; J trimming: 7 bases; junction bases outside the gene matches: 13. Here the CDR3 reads CASSPSGTGFVEQYF. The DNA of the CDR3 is TGTGCCAGCAGCCCCTCCGGGACAGGGTTTGTAGAGCAGTACTTC.

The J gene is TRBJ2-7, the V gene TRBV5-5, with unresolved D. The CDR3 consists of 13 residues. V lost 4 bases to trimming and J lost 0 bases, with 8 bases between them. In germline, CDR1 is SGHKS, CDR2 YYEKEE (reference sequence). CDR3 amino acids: CASSLTSSYEQYF. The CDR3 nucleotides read TGTGCCAGCAGCCTTACGAGCTCCTACGAGCAGTACTTC.

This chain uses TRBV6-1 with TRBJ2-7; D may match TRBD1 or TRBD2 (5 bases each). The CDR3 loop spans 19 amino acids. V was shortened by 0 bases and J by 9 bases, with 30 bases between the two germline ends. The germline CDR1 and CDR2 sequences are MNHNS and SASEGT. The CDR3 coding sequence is TGTGCCAGCAGTGAAGCGATAGAGTCAGGGCGGATACCTACGAGGGTGCAGTACTTC. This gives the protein CASSEAIESGRIPTRVQYF.

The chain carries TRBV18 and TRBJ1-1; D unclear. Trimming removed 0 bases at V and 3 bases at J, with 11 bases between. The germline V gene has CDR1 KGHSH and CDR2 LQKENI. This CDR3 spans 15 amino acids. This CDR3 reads CASSPPVTLDTEAFF. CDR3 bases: TGTGCCAGCTCACCACCGGTGACACTTGACACTGAAGCTTTCTTT.

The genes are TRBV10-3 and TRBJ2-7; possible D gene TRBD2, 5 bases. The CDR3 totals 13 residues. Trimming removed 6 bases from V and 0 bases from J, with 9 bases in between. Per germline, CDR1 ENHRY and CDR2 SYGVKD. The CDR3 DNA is TGTGCCATCAGACCCGGAGGCTCCTACGAGCAGTACTTC. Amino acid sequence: CAIRPGGSYEQYF.

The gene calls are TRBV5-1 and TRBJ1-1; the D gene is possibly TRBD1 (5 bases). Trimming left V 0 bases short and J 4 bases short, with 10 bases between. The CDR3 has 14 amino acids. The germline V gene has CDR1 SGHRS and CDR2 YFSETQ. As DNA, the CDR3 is TGCGCCAGCAGCTTGGTTGGAAGGGGCACTGAAGCTTTCTTT. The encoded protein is CASSLVGRGTEAFF. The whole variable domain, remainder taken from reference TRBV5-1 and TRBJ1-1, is KAGVTQTPRYLIKTRGQQVTLSCSPISGHRSVSWYQQTPGQGLQFLFEYFSETQRNKGNFPGRFSGRQFSNSRSEMNVSTLELGDSALYLCASSLVGRGTEAFFGQGTRLTVV.

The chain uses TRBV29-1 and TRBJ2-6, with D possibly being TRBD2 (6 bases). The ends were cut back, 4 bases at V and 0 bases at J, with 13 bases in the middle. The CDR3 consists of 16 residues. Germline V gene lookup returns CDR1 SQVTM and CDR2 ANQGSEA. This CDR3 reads CSVVGRGDSGANVLTF. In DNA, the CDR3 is TGCAGCGTTGTTGGGCGGGGAGACTCTGGGGCCAACGTCCTGACTTTC.

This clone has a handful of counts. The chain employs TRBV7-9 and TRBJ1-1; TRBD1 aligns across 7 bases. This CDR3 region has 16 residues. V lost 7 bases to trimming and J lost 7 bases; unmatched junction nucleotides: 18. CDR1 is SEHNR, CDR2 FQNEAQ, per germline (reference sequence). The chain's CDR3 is CASTIGGRGVEGEAFF. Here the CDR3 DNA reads TGTGCCAGCACCATAGGGGGCAGGGGAGTAGAGGGTGAAGCTTTCTTT.

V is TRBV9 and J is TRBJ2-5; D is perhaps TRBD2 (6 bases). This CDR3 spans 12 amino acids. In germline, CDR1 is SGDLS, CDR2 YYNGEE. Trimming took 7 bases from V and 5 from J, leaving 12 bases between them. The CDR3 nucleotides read TGTGCCAGCGGTGGGGGGAAGGAGACCCAGTACTTC. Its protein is CASGGGKETQYF.

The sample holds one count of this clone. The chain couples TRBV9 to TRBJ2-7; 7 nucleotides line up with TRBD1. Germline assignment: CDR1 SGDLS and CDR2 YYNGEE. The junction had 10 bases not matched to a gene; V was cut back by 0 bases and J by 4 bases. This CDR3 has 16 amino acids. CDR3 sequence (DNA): TGTGCCAGCAGCGTAGGTCCTGGCACAGGGGTTTACGAGCAGTACTTC. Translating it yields CASSVGPGTGVYEQYF. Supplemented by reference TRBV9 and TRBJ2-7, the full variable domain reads DSGVTQTPKHLITATGQRVTLRCSPRSGDLSVYWYQQSLDQGLQFLIQYYNGEERAKGNILERFSAQQFPDLHSELNLSSLELGDSALYFCASSVGPGTGVYEQYFGPGTRLTVT.

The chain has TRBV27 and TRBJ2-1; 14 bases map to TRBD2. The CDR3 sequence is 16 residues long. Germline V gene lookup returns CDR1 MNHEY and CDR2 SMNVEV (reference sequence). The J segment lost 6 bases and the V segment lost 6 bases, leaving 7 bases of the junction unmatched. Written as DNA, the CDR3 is TGTGCCAGCAGGGGGACTAGCGGGAGAATCGGCAATGAGCAGTTCTTC. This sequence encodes CASRGTSGRIGNEQFF.

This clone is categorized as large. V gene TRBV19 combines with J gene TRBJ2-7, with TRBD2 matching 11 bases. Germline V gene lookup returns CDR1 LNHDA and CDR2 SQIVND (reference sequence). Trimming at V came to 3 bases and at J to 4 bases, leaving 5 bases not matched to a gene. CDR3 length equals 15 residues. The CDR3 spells CASSIRLAGIYEQYF. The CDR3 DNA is TGTGCCAGTAGTATCCGACTAGCGGGGATTTACGAGCAGTACTTC. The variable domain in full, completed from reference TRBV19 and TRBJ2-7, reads DGGITQSPKYLFRKEGQNVTLSCEQNLNHDAMYWYRQDPGQGLRLIYYSQIVNDFQKGDIAEGYSVSREKKESFPLTVTSAQKNPTAFYLCASSIRLAGIYEQYFGPGTRLTVT.

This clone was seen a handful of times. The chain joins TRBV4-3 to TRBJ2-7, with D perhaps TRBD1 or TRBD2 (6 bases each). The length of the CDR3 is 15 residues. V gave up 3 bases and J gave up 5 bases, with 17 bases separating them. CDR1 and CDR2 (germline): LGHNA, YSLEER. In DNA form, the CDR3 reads TGCGCCAGCAGCCACGCACAGGGAGGCCTTCACGAGCAGTACTTC. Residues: CASSHAQGGLHEQYF.

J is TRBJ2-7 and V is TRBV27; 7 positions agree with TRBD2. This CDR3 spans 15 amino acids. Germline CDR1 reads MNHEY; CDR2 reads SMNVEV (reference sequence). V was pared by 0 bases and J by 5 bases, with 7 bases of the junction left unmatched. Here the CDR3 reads CASSLSGGSGDEQYF. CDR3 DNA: TGTGCCAGCAGTTTATCGGGCGGGAGCGGCGACGAGCAGTACTTC.

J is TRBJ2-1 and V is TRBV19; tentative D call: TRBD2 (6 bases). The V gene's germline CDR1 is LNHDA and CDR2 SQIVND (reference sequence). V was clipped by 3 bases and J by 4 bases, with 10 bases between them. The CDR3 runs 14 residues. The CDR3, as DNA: TGTGCCAGTAGTATGTCGGGACTTTACAATGAGCAGTTCTTC. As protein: CASSMSGLYNEQFF.

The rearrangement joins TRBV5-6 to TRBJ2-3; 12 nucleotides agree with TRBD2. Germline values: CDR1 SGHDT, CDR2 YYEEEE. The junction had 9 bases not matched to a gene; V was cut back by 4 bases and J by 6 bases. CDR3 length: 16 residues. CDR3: CASSIRTSGKGDTQYF. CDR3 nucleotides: TGTGCCAGCAGCATCCGGACTAGCGGGAAGGGGGATACGCAGTATTTT. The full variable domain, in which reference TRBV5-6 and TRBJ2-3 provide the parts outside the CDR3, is DAGVTQSPTHLIKTRGQQVTLRCSPKSGHDTVSWYQQALGQGPQFIFQYYEEEERQRGNFPDRFSGHQFPNYSSELNVNALLLGDSALYLCASSIRTSGKGDTQYFGPGTRLTVL.

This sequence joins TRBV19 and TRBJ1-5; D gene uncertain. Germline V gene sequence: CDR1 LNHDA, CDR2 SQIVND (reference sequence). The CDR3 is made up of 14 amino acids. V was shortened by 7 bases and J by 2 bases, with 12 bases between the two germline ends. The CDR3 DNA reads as TGTGCCAGTACTATTTTTAATGGCAATCAGCCCCAGCATTTT. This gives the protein CASTIFNGNQPQHF.

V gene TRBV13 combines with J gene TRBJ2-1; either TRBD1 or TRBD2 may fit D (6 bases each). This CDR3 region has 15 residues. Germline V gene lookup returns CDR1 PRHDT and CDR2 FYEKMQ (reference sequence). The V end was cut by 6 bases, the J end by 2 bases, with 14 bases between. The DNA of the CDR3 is TGTGCCAGCAGGGGGGGCGGGATGCCCTACAATGAGCAGTTCTTC. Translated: CASRGGGMPYNEQFF.

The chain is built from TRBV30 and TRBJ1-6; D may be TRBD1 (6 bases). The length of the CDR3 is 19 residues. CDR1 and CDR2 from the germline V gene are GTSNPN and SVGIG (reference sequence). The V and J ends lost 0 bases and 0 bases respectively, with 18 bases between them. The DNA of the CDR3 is TGTGCCTGGAGTGTGTCTTCCCTTACAGGGAGCTCCTATAATTCACCCCTCCACTTT. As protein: CAWSVSSLTGSSYNSPLHF.

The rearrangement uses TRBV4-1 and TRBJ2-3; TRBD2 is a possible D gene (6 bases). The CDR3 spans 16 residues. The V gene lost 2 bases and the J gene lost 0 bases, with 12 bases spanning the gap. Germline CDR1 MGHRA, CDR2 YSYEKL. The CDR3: CASSQRDLLSTDTQYF. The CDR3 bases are TGCGCCAGCAGCCAACGGGACTTACTTAGCACAGATACGCAGTATTTT.

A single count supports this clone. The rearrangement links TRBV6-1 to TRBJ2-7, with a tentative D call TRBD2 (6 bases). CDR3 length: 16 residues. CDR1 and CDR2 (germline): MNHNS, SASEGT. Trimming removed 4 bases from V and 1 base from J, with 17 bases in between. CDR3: CASSGWVTGESYEQYF. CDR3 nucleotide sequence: TGTGCCAGCAGTGGGTGGGTGACGGGGGAATCCTACGAGCAGTACTTC.

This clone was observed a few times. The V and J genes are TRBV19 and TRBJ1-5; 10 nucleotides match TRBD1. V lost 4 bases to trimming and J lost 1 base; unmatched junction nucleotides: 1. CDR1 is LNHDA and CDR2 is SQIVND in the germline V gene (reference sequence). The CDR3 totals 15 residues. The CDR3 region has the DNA TGTGCCAGTAGTACGGACAGGGGGAGCAATCAGCCCCAGCATTTT. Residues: CASSTDRGSNQPQHF.

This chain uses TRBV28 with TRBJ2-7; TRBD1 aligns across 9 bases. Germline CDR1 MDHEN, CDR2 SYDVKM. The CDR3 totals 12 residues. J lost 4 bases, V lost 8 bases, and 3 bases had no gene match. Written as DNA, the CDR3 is TGTGCCAGCTACGACAGGGGGTACGAGCAGTACTTC. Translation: CASYDRGYEQYF.

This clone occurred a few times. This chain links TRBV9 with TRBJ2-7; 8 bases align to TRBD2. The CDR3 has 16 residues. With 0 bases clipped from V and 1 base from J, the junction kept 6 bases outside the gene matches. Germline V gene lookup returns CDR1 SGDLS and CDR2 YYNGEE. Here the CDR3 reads CASSVGLARYSYEQYF. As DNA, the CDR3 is TGTGCCAGCAGCGTAGGACTAGCGAGGTATTCCTACGAGCAGTACTTC.

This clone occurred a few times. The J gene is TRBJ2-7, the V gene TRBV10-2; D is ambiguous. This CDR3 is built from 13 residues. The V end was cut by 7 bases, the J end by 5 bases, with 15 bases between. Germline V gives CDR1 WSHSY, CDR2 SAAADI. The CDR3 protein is CASTRFVGNEQYF. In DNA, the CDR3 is TGCGCCAGCACGAGGTTCGTAGGTAACGAGCAGTACTTC.